This TCR beta chain emerged from a study of T cells after somatic rescue of genetic block. Only in-frame clones appear in the TCRdb table, and some are missing; sequencing was by immunoSEQ multiplex PCR. This sample has some 67,000 clones, with roughly nine tenths found just once. From germline, CDR1 is SNHLY and CDR2 FYNNEI. The CDR3 consists of 14 residues. V was shortened by 2 bases and J by 6 bases, with 13 bases between the two germline ends. The sample consisted of peripheral blood mononuclear cells (PBMCs). The rearrangement links TRBV2 to TRBJ1-2; D ambiguous. This TCR was recovered from a man aged 35 to 55. CDR3 DNA: TGTGCCAGCAGTGAAAAAGTCAGTGAAAATGGCTACACCTTC. Protein sequence: CASSEKVSENGYTF.